This entry lists 17 T cell receptor beta chains sequenced from one sample in a study of blood T cells in healthy people across ages (dated by TCRdb to between 2014 and 2017). The protocol used for the library was 5' RACE. For sequencing, an Illumina HiSeq 2500 was employed. A second PCR of roughly 7 to 12 cycles was run with a J-beta primer mix and a sample-barcoded 5' primer. TCRdb cleaned the public reads at Q25 with fastp, built clones with MiXCR and kept in-frame beta chains. Each entry merges the rows of one CDR3 protein and shows their most common DNA and genes. Present in this sample are about 280,000 distinct CDR3 sequences, 25% to 30% of which were seen just once. 25% to 30% of the sample is held by the ten biggest clonotypes. Sequencing was performed on blood. All receptors derive from a woman in her 70s in good health.

The chain uses TRBV6-6 and TRBJ2-1; D is ambiguous. This CDR3 is built from 14 residues. Germline V gene lookup returns CDR1 MNHNY and CDR2 SVGAGI (reference sequence). Trimming left V 4 bases short and J 7 bases short, with 14 bases between. The CDR3 DNA is TGTGCCAGCAGTTGGGTGGCACCGCGGAATGAGCAGTTCTTC. The encoded protein is CASSWVAPRNEQFF.

CDR3 sequence reads: CSARDTGDATNEKLFF. Here the CDR3 DNA reads TGCAGTGCTAGAGATACAGGGGATGCAACTAATGAAAAACTGTTTTTT. The chain has TRBV20-1 and TRBJ1-4; 7 nucleotides align to TRBD1. The CDR3 totals 16 residues. The J segment lost 0 bases and the V segment lost 0 bases, leaving 4 bases of the junction unmatched. Germline CDR1 and CDR2: DFQATT and SNEGSKA (reference sequence).

The chain links TRBV6-5 to TRBJ2-6, with unresolved D. Germline V CDR1 and CDR2: MNHEY, SVGAGI. The CDR3 has 16 amino acids. Deletions cut 2 bases from V and 0 bases from J, with 8 bases between. This chain's CDR3 is CASSYGSTSGANVLTF. The CDR3 coding sequence is TGTGCCAGCAGTTACGGCAGTACCTCTGGGGCCAACGTCCTGACTTTC.

The chain couples TRBV4-3 to TRBJ2-3; TRBD2 is a possible D gene (5 bases). V lost 0 bases and J lost 11, with 21 bases in between. Germline lookup yields CDR1 LGHNA and CDR2 YSLEER. CDR3 length: 16 residues. CDR3 nucleotide sequence: TGCGCCAGCAGCCAAGACCCGCAGATCAAAGCTAGCAGGCAGTATTTT. Its translation: CASSQDPQIKASRQYF.

This clonotype was detected a few times. With a much larger clone just one base away, this may be a read error. J is TRBJ2-3 and V is TRBV7-3, with D tentatively TRBD2 (6 bases). This CDR3 is built from 14 residues. The germline gives CDR1 SGHTA, CDR2 FQGTGA. CDR3 region: CASSPGLNTDTRYF. DNA for the CDR3: TGTGCCAGCAGCCCGGGACTCAACACAGATACGCGGTATTTT.

This clonotype was seen a handful of times. This chain joins TRBV28 and TRBJ2-5, with TRBD2 as a possible D gene (5 bases). CDR1 and CDR2 from the germline V gene are MDHEN and SYDVKM. V lost 5 bases to trimming and J lost 5 bases, with 18 bases between them. The CDR3 spans 15 residues. For the CDR3, the DNA is TGTGCCAGCAGTAAGGACTGGGTCCGGTGGGAGACCCAGTACTTC. This codes for CASSKDWVRWETQYF.

The chain carries TRBV28 and TRBJ1-2; D gene unclear. The germline V gene encodes CDR1 MDHEN and CDR2 SYDVKM. This CDR3 spans 11 amino acids. Trimming took 7 bases from V and 0 from J, leaving 3 bases between them. Here the CDR3 DNA reads TGTGCCAGCACGTCTAACTATGGCTACACCTTC. Residues: CASTSNYGYTF.

Concerning this clonotype: A read error may be the cause here, since a much bigger clone is one base away. The rearrangement links TRBV6-5 to TRBJ2-5; D ambiguous. Near its end, the DNA agrees better with TRBJ2-1, so the J call may be wrong. CDR3 length: 11 amino acids. CDR1 is MNHEY and CDR2 is SVGAGI in the germline V gene. The CDR3 here is CSSSYRNEQFF. DNA for the CDR3: TGTTCCAGCAGTTACCGGAATGAGCAGTTCTTC.

The gene calls are TRBV29-1 and TRBJ2-3; TRBD2 matches 11 bases. Trimming at V came to 6 bases and at J to 1 base, leaving 9 bases not matched to a gene. Germline V lookup: CDR1 SQVTM, CDR2 ANQGSEA. The CDR3 runs to 16 residues. The CDR3 DNA reads TGCAGCGTGGCCCGAACTAGCGGGGGTCGCACAGATACGCAGTATTTT. This codes for CSVARTSGGRTDTQYF.

The table lists this clonotype with many counts. The J gene is TRBJ2-3, the V gene TRBV4-2, with D tentatively TRBD2 (6 bases). This CDR3 contains 16 residues. The V gene's germline CDR1 is LGHNA and CDR2 YNFKEQ. Trimming left V 0 bases short and J 2 bases short, with 12 bases between. The CDR3 protein is CASSQEISGYTDTQYF. DNA for the CDR3: TGTGCCAGCAGCCAAGAGATTAGCGGATACACAGATACGCAGTATTTT.

CDR3 residues: CSVATYEQYF. CDR3 coding DNA: TGCAGCGTCGCTACCTACGAGCAGTACTTC. The genes are TRBV29-1 and TRBJ2-7; D is uncertain. Germline CDR1 and CDR2: SQVTM and ANQGSEA. Between the trimmed V and J ends, which lost 6 bases and 2 bases, there was a span of 5 bases. The length of the CDR3 is 10 residues.

The V call is TRBV6-2 or TRBV6-3, the J call TRBJ2-2; D remains ambiguous. CDR1 MNHEY and CDR2 SVGEGT come from the germline V gene. V lost 4 bases and J 3 bases, leaving 15 bases between the germline ends. The CDR3 is made up of 16 amino acids. Here the CDR3 DNA reads TGTGCCAGCAGTTCGGGTGGGCGCATATACACCGGGGAGCTGTTTTTT. Its protein is CASSSGGRIYTGELFF.

This clonotype has more than one count but fewer than ten. This rearrangement joins TRBV25-1 to TRBJ1-5, with a weak D call TRBD1 (5 bases). Trimming cost V 7 bases and J 9 bases, with 25 bases left between them. The CDR3 runs to 16 residues. CDR1 MGHDK and CDR2 SYGVNS come from the germline V gene. CDR3 DNA sequence: TGTGCCAGCAATCATTCAAGGGGATCTCCTGTCCGGCCCCAGCATTTT. The encoded protein is CASNHSRGSPVRPQHF.

At least ten counts were recorded for this clonotype. The chain uses TRBV2 and TRBJ2-7; D is unclear. This CDR3 contains 15 residues. Germline V lookup: CDR1 SNHLY, CDR2 FYNNEI. Trimming pared 6 bases from V and 3 bases from J, leaving 18 bases between. The CDR3 is CASRAPLARNYEQYF. The DNA of the CDR3 is TGTGCCAGCAGGGCACCCCTGGCCAGGAACTACGAGCAGTACTTC.

The chain has TRBV9 and TRBJ2-4, with a tentative D call TRBD1 (5 bases). This CDR3 spans 13 amino acids. Trimming left V 6 bases short and J 5 bases short, with 12 bases between. Germline V lookup: CDR1 SGDLS, CDR2 YYNGEE. CDR3 region: CASTDKSENIQYF. CDR3 nucleotides: TGTGCCAGCACGGACAAAAGTGAAAACATTCAGTACTTC. The full variable domain, in which reference TRBV9 and TRBJ2-4 provide the parts outside the CDR3, is DSGVTQTPKHLITATGQRVTLRCSPRSGDLSVYWYQQSLDQGLQFLIQYYNGEERAKGNILERFSAQQFPDLHSELNLSSLELGDSALYFCASTDKSENIQYFGAGTRLSVL.

The chain is built from TRBV6-1 and TRBJ1-5, with a weak D call TRBD1 (6 bases). Trimming pared 3 bases from V and 4 bases from J, leaving 10 bases between. The CDR3 has 14 amino acids. CDR1 and CDR2 from the germline V gene are MNHNS and SASEGT. CDR3 sequence reads: CASSETGANQPQHF. The CDR3, as DNA: TGTGCCAGCAGTGAGACGGGGGCAAATCAGCCCCAGCATTTT.

This CDR3 is CSGLGGNTIYF. CDR3 nucleotide sequence: TGCAGCGGATTAGGGGGAAACACCATATATTTT. V gene TRBV29-1 combines with J gene TRBJ1-3; D is undetermined. Germline V gene lookup returns CDR1 SQVTM and CDR2 ANQGSEA. V was trimmed by 7 bases and J by 4 bases, leaving 8 bases between them. The CDR3 totals 11 residues.